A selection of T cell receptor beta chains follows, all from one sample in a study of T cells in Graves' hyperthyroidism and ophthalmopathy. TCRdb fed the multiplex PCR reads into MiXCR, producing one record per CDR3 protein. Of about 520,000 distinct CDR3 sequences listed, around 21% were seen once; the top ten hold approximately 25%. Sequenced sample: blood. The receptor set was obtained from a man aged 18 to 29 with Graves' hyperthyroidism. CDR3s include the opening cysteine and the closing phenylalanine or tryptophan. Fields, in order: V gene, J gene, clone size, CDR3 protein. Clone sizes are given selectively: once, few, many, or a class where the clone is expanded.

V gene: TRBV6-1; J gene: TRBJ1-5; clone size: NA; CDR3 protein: CASRGGRVNQPKHF
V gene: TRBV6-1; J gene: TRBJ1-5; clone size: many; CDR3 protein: CASSRRGPQHF
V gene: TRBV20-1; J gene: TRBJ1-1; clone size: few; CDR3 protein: CSARVKGQGNTEAFF
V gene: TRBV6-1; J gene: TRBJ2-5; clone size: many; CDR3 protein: CAGSMGAQETQYF
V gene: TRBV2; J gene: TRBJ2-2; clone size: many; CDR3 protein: CASSVADEGTGELFF
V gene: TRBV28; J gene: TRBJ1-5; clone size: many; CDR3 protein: CAVREGSNQPQHF
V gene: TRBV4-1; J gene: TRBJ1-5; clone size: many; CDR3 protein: CASSQGLGAVNQPQHF
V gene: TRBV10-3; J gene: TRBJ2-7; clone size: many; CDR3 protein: CAISEAAGTYEQYF
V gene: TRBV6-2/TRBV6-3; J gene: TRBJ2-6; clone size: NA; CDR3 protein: CASSYTGTSGANVLTF
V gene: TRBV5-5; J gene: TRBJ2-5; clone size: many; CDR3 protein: CASSLVFKRQETQYF
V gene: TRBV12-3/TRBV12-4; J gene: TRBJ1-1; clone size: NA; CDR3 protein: CASSLGDRVFGTEAFF
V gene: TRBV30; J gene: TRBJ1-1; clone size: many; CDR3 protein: CAWSVVGGTEAFF
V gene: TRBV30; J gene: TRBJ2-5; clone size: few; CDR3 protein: CAWSLQAQETQYF
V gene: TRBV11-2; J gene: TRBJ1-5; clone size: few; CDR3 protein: CASSFGRDEGPYSNQPQHF
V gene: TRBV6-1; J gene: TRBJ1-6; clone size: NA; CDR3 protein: CASRTGGLAPLHF
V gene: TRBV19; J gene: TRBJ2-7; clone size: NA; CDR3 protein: CASSIDPRSYEQYF
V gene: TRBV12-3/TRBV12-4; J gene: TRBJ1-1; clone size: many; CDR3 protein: CASSPSRGGTEAFF
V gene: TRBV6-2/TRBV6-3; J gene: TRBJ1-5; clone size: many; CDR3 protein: CASSSGLWGASNQPQHF
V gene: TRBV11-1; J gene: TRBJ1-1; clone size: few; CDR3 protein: CASSIGGRSTEAFF
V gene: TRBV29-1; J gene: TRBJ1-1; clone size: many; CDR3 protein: CSVDFQPMGEAFF
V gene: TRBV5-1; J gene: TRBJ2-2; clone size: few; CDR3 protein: CASSPGGGDTGELFF
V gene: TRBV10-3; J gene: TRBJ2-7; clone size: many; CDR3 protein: CATLRTARLGLLYF
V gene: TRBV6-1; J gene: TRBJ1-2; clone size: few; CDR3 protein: CASSRTPGQNTYGYTF
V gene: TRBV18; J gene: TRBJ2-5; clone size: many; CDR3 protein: CASSPREAKQETQYF
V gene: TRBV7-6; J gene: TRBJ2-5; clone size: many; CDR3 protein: CASSQGPGGYQETQYF
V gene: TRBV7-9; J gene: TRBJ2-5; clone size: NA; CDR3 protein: CASSFVRDAASSQYF
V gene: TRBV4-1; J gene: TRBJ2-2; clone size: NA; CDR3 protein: CASSQVYTGELFF
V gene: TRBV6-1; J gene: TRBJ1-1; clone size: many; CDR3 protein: CASSQNPNTEAFF
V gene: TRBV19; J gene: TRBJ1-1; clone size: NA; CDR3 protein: CASKSVGTSGGEAFF
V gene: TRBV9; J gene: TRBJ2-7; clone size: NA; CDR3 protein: CASSARDTATYEQYF
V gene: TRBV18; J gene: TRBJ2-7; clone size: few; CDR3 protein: CASSALAGADSGQYF
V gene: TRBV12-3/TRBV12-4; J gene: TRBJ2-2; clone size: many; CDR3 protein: CASSLDHGELFF
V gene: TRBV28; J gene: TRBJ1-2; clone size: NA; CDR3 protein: CASSFPSDGGYTF
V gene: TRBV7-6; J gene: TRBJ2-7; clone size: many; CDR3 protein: CASSGGAGALYEQYF
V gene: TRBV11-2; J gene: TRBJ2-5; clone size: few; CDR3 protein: CASSFGQGTRETQYF
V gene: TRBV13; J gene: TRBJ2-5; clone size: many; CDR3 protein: CASSARLAGTQETQYF
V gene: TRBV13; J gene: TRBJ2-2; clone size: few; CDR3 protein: CASSLLTQTTGELFF
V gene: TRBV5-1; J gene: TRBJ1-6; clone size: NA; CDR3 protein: CASSLRTADSPLHF
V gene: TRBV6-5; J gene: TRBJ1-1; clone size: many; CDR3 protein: CASSYTDRIGPNTGAFF
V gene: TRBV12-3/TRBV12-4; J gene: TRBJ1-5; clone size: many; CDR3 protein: CASNEARGVQPQHF
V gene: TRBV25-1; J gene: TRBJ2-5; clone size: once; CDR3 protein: CASSVGQGLETQYF
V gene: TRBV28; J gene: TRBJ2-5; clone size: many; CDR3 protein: CASRRGPEETQYF
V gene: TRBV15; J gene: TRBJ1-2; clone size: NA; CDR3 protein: CATSTVPNYGYTF
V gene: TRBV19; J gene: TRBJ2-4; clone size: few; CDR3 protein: CASSPATEGTKNIQYF
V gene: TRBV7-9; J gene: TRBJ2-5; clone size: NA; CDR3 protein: CASSSTLLGPRETQYF
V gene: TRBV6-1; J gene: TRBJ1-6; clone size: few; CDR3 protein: CASSEANLRQPLHF
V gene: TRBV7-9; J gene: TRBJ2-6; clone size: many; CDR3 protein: CASSLARSGANVLTF
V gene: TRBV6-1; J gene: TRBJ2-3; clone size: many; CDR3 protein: CASSEVVFRTDTQYF
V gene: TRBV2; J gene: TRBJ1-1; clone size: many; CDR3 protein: CASSRDTSNTEAFF
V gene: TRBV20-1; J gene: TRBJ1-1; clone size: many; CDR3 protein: CSARDVTGITEAFF
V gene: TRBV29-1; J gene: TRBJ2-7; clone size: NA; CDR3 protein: CSANGVSGSYEQYF